This T cell receptor beta chain stems from a study of glioma-infiltrating T cells. Overall study findings and caveats: Non-neoplastic patients had below-expected tissue-blood divergence, while all gliomas exceeded expectation. Only very few CDR3 sequences appeared in both tissue and blood.

About this clonotype: Its target is unknown. A much bigger clone sits one base away, suggesting this may be a read error.

TCR alpha and beta CDR3 regions were amplified from RNA using iRepertoire nested multiplex PCR. For one-step reverse transcription and amplification, about 90-400 ng of tissue mRNA or PBMC total RNA was used. A single record per CDR3 protein comes from TCRdb applying MiXCR to the multiplex PCR reads. The sample yields 100,000 to 150,000 distinct CDR3 sequences, roughly 23% seen once. Sequencing used glioma tissue, nonneoplastic brain tissue, or PBMCs (not recorded which). This TCR was sampled from a human donor with low-grade glioma or glioblastoma, undergoing nonglioma brain surgery, or in good health (not recorded which).

DNA of the CDR3: TGTGCCAGCAGTTTAGGACACGATCAGCCCCAGCATTTT. It specifies CASSLGHDQPQHF. This chain joins TRBV27 and TRBJ1-5, with D possibly TRBD1 on 5 matching bases. Between the trimmed V and J ends, which lost 2 bases and 5 bases, there was a span of 7 bases. The length of the CDR3 is 13 residues. Germline V lookup: CDR1 MNHEY, CDR2 SMNVEV (reference sequence).